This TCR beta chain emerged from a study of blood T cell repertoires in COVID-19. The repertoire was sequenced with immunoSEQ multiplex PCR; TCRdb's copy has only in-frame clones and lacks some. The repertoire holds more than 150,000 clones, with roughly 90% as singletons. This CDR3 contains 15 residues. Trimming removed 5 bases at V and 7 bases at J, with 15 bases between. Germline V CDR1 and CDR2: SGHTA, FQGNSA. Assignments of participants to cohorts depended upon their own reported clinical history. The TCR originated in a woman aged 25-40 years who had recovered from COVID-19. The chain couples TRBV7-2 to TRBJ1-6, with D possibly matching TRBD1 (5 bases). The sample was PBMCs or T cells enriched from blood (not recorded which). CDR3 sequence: CASSVDRNGNSPLHF. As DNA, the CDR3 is TGTGCCAGCAGCGTCGACAGAAACGGGAATTCACCCCTCCACTTT.